What follows is one TCR beta chain and its context. Its antigen is not identified. The data stem from a study of cytomegalovirus exposure and HLA in healthy donors. Study outcomes and limitations: The authors listed 180 or so TCR beta chains as cytomegalovirus-associated.

This CDR3 is built from 15 residues. Trimming removed 1 base at V and 0 bases at J, with 9 bases between. The V gene's germline CDR1 is SGHTA and CDR2 FQGNSA. The PCR used 60 Vbeta and 13 Jbeta primers. TCRdb's table, derived via immunoSEQ multiplex PCR, lists solely in-frame clones and lacks some. The data hold over 75,000 clones, with roughly 82% observed a single time. Sequences were obtained from PBMCs. The chain couples TRBV7-2 to TRBJ1-2; D is undetermined. The sequence was collected from a man in his thirties or forties in good health and CMV-seropositive. The CDR3 DNA follows: TGTGCCAGCAGCTTAGATCTTGGCTCTAACTATGGCTACACCTTC. Its translation: CASSLDLGSNYGYTF.